This T cell receptor (beta chain) was recorded in a study of breast tumors, draining lymph nodes, adjacent tissues. Axillary draining lymph nodes of breast cancer patients supplied the node samples. This clonotype came up once. Its target is not known. Study findings and constraints: Luminal-like breast cancer showed significantly greater tumor-nontumor repertoire similarity than basal-like breast cancer did. Compared with lymph nodes, tumors were less diverse; compared with nontumor tissue, more.

V was trimmed by 0 bases and J by 7 bases, leaving 6 bases between them. CDR1 is KGHSH and CDR2 is LQKENI in the germline V gene. The CDR3 is 12 amino acids. Via MiXCR, TCRdb re-called the multiplex PCR reads, giving one row per CDR3 protein. This table holds some 200,000 distinct CDR3 sequences, approximately 30% found once. This receptor was obtained from a female donor with breast cancer. Some clones in this sample may be carry-over from other donors' samples. This sequence joins TRBV18 and TRBJ1-2, with D unresolved. The material sequenced was axillary lymph node tissue. CDR3 protein: CASSPPIGGYTF. CDR3 sequence (DNA): TGTGCCAGCTCACCACCAATCGGTGGCTACACCTTC.